The clone carrying this T cell receptor beta chain was picked up many times. Its antigen is undetermined. The TCR library protocol was used to attach unique molecular identifiers. These identifiers were attached to individual cDNA molecules. MiXCR, applied by TCRdb to the 5' RACE reads, yields one record per CDR3 protein. The data show about 39,000 distinct CDR3 sequences, approximately 4.8% seen once. These data come from a study of early T cells in non-severe SARS-CoV-2 infection. As for the study in general: Sequencing input comprised bulk RNA from unsorted whole blood; chain pairing was not available.

CDR1 SGHRS and CDR2 YFSETQ come from the germline V gene. The CDR3 is 15 residues long. Trimming cost V 5 bases and J 2 bases; bases outside gene matches: 9. General study results and limits: VDJdb matches were skewed toward anti-spike CD8 T cell responses.

The V and J genes are TRBV5-1 and TRBJ2-7; 8 nucleotides line up with TRBD2. The sample consisted of whole blood. This clonotype originated in an adult who was a healthcare worker with PCR-confirmed SARS-CoV-2 infection or an uninfected control (not recorded which). CDR3 region: CASSLSGALTYEQYF. The CDR3 DNA sequence: TGCGCCAGCAGTCTTAGCGGGGCACTTACCTACGAGCAGTACTTC.